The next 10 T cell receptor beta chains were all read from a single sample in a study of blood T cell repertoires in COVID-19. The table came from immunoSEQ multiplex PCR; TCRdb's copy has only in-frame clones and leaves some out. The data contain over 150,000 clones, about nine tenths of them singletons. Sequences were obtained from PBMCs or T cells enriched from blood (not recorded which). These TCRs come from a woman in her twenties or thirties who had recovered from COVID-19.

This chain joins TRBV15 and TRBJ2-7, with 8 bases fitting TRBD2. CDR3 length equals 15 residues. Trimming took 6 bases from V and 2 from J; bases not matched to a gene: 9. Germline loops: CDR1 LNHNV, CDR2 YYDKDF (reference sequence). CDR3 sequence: CATRPAGTRPYEQYF. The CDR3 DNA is TGTGCCACCAGACCCGCCGGGACTAGGCCCTACGAGCAGTACTTC.

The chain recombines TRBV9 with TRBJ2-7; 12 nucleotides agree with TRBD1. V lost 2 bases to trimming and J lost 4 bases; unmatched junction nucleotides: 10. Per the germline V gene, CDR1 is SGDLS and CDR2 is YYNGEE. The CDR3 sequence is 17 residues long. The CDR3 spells CASSVAPGQGARYEQYF. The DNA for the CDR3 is TGTGCCAGCAGCGTTGCCCCGGGACAGGGGGCTAGGTACGAGCAGTACTTC. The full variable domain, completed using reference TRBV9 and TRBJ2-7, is DSGVTQTPKHLITATGQRVTLRCSPRSGDLSVYWYQQSLDQGLQFLIQYYNGEERAKGNILERFSAQQFPDLHSELNLSSLELGDSALYFCASSVAPGQGARYEQYFGPGTRLTVT.

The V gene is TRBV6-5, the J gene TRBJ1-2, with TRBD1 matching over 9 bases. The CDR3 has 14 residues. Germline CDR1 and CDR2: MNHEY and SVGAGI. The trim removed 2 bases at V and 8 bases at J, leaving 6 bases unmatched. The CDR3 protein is CASSYVNRGHGYTF. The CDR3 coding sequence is TGTGCCAGCAGTTACGTAAACAGGGGGCACGGCTACACCTTC.

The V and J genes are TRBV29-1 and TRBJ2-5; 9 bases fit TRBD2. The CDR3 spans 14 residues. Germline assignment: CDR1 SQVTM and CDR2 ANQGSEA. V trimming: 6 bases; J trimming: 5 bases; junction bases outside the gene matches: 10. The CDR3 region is CSVDLSGRGETQYF. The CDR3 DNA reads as TGCAGCGTAGACCTTAGCGGGAGAGGTGAGACCCAGTACTTC.

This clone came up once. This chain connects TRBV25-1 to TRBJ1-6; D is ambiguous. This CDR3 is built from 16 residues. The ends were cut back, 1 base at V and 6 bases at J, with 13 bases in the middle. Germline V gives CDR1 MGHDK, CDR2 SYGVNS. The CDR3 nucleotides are TGTGCCAGCAGTGAATCTGAGGGCGGAGGTAATTCACCCCTCCACTTT. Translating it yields CASSESEGGGNSPLHF.

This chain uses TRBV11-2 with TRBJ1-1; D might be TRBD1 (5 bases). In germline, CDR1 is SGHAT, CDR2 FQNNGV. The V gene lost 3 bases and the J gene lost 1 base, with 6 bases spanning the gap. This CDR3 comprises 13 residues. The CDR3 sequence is CASSFQGNTEAFF. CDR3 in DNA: TGTGCCAGCAGCTTTCAGGGGAACACTGAAGCTTTCTTT.

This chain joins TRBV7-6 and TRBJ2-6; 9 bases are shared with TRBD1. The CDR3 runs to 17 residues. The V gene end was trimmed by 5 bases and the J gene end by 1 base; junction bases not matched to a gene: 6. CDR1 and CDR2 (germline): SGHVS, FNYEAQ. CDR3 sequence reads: CASSTGTGNSGANVLTF. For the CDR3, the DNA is TGTGCCAGCAGCACTGGGACAGGGAATTCTGGGGCCAACGTCCTGACTTTC.

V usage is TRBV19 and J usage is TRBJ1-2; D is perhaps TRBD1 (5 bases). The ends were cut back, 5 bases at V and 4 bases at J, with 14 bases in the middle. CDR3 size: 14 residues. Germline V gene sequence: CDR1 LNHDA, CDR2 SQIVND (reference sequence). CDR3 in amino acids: CASSEDGGLYGYTF. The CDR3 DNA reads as TGTGCCAGTAGTGAGGACGGGGGACTCTATGGCTACACCTTC.

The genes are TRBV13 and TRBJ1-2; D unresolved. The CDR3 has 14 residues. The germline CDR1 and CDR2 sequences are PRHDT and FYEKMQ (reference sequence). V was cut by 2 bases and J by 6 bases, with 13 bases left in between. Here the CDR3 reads CASSLRSGEHGYTF. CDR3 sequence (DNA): TGTGCCAGCAGCTTAAGATCGGGAGAGCATGGCTACACCTTC.

CDR3 region: CASSDTDRLNEKLFF. The CDR3 DNA reads TGTGCCAGCAGTGATACTGACAGACTTAATGAAAAACTGTTTTTT. V and J are TRBV27 and TRBJ1-4; D perhaps matches TRBD1 (5 bases). The CDR3 sequence is 15 residues long. Trimming cost V 5 bases and J 4 bases, with 14 bases left between them. Germline values: CDR1 MNHEY, CDR2 SMNVEV (reference sequence).